The 4 T cell receptor beta chains below come from one sample, sequenced in a study of tissue T cells after allogeneic stem cell transplantation. Using immunoSEQ multiplex PCR, the repertoire was profiled, and TCRdb retains in-frame clones only, with some absent. The sample holds 3,000 to 5,000 clones, roughly 50% seen once. Time point noted: mouse harvest day 7 after allogeneic transplant. Each mouse received 10^7 T-cell-depleted marrow cells plus 10^6 splenic CD5+ T cells by tail vein. The source material was lymph node tissue. These receptors were collected from a female BALB/c mouse given C57BL/6 T cells with graft-versus-host disease after an allogeneic hematopoietic cell transplant.

In the case of this clone: These gene names are mouse names. From the germline J gene comes the end of the CDR3, since the read stops 1 residue before it. The V and J genes are TRBV3 and TRBJ2-7; TRBD2 agrees at 10 bases. Germline V gene lookup returns CDR1 SNHLY and CDR2 FYNGKV (reference sequence). The CDR3 sequence is 13 residues long. After removal of 6 bases from V and 7 bases from J, the junction contained 6 bases not matched to a gene. The CDR3 DNA, read in part, is TGTGCCAGCAGATCGACTGGGGGGAGGGAACAGTAC. This translates into CASRSTGGREQY. The full CDR3 is CASRSTGGREQYF.

This clone has a handful of counts. Gene and germline names: mouse. The sequence runs out 1 residue before the end of the CDR3; the remainder is reconstructed from the germline J gene. V is TRBV19 and J is TRBJ2-1; 8 positions agree with TRBD2. The CDR3 totals 14 residues. V shed 0 bases, J shed 4 bases, and the junction held 0 bases outside the gene matches. Germline values: CDR1 FNHDT, CDR2 SITEND (reference sequence). CDR3 region: CASSIGTGYAEQFF. CDR3 DNA, as far as it was read: TGTGCCAGCAGTATAGGGACTGGGTATGCTGAGCAGTTC.

This clone turned up a few times. Sequence at one end of the junction differs from germline and may be a read error. Genes and germline come from the mouse. The observed sequence ends 1 residue before the CDR3 terminus, with the missing tail filled in from the germline J gene. The chain uses TRBV13-2 and TRBJ1-1; tentatively, D is TRBD1 (6 bases). The CDR3 totals 11 residues. CDR1 is NNHNN, CDR2 SYGAGS, per germline (reference sequence). The covered CDR3 bases are TGTGCCAGCGGCCGGGACACCGAAGTCTTC. Translating gives CASGRDTEVF. The whole CDR3 reads CASGRDTEVFF.

This clone was observed a few times. Mouse names are used for the genes. From the germline J gene comes the end of the CDR3, since the read stops 1 residue before it. V usage is TRBV26 and J usage is TRBJ2-7; 10 nucleotides agree with TRBD1. Germline lookup yields CDR1 KGHPV and CDR2 FQNQEV (reference sequence). CDR3 length: 13 amino acids. J lost 7 bases, V lost 2 bases, and 2 bases had no gene match. CDR3 loop: CASSLDRGREQYF. The CDR3 bases that were read are TGTGCCAGCAGTCTGGACAGGGGGCGGGAACAGTAC.